This T cell receptor (beta chain) was documented in a study of CD8+ T cells in alopecia areata. The study, taken as a whole, reports: Scalp sequencing also captures normal skin's resident alphabeta T cells. Greater clonality was observed in lesional scalp samples, especially alopecia totalis/universalis, versus normal scalp. TCRs were shared less clearly across patients than in mice, possibly for HLA-related reasons.

It was cDNA, reverse transcribed from extracted RNA, that served as the sequencing template. The protocol was immunoSEQ multiplex PCR, while the TCRdb copy is restricted to in-frame clones and leaves out a portion. The sample comprises 93,000 or so clones, around 59% of which are singletons, and roughly 8.8% rests with the top ten. Concerning this clone itself: As yet, its antigen is unknown.

T lymphocytes (CD4+ and CD8+) were sorted from PBMCs. CDR1 SGHDT and CDR2 YYEEEE come from the germline V gene. CDR3 length: 15 amino acids. V lost 4 bases and J lost 4, with 18 bases in between. Sequenced: CD4+ T cells sorted from blood. This receptor was identified in a human donor in good health. This sequence joins TRBV5-6 and TRBJ2-7; D not resolved. CDR3 sequence (DNA): TGTGCCAGCAGCCCCGGTCAAGAAGGGATATACGAGCAGTACTTC. Amino acids: CASSPGQEGIYEQYF.